Sequencing of this TCR beta chain was carried out in a study of blood T cell repertoires in COVID-19. Study context: Sources were T cells, B-cell-depleted T cells, or PBMCs; the material itself was cDNA or gDNA.

Donors were grouped by their self-reported clinical history. The length of the CDR3 is 13 residues. CDR1 SGHRS and CDR2 YFSETQ come from the germline V gene. Between the trimmed V and J ends, which lost 4 bases and 1 base, there was a span of 8 bases. Per the original methods: Nucleated cell counts were estimated from reference gene primer amplification. Libraries were prepared by immunoSEQ multiplex PCR; TCRdb keeps only in-frame clonotypes and omits some of them. The DNA was the basis for D and trimming; V, J and clone size are from that table. There are some 190,000 clones in the sample; roughly 80% occur only once, and 3% to 3.5% lies in the top ten.

This TCR was sampled from a woman younger than 45 who had recovered from COVID-19. The specimen sequenced was PBMCs or T cells enriched from blood (not recorded which). This chain connects TRBV5-1 to TRBJ1-1; no clear D gene. The chain's CDR3 is CASSPSGNTEAFF. CDR3 DNA sequence: TGCGCCAGCAGCCCTTCAGGGAACACTGAAGCTTTCTTT.